The clone carrying this TCR beta chain is a singleton in its sample. The target antigen is unknown. The immunoSEQ assay was version 4, run in survey mode. Measured with immunoSEQ multiplex PCR; TCRdb has only the in-frame clones, and not every one. Found here are roughly 28,000 clones, 78% of them singletons; the top ten hold 0.81%. This specimen comes from a study of persistence of HIV-infected CD4 T cells. Study-level information: Isolated cells were CMV- and HIV-1 Gag-responding CD4+ T cells.

The CDR3 loop spans 15 amino acids. The J segment lost 2 bases and the V segment lost 0 bases, leaving 3 bases of the junction unmatched. Germline V gives CDR1 SGHRS, CDR2 YFSETQ. Whole-study findings and limits: The rare CMV-responding cells with HIV-1 proviruses were not separately TCR-sequenced. Antigen-responding cells were enriched for degenerate expanded CDR3beta sequences. Compared with CD3/CD28-stimulated cells, CMV- and Gag-responding cells showed lower TCRbeta richness.

The stimulus was lysate of CMV-infected fibroblasts, approximately 9.6 ug/mL. Memory cells lacking CD40L and CD69 with high CD45RO were sorted. This receptor was identified in an adult woman with HIV who was CMV-seropositive. This specimen consisted of CD4+ T cells sorted from PBMCs after approximately 19-hour stimulation, obtained from a patient who received antiretroviral therapy. The gene calls are TRBV5-1 and TRBJ2-7; 9 bases fit TRBD1. CDR3 sequence reads: CASSLAWTGAYEQYF. CDR3 bases: TGCGCCAGCAGCTTGGCCTGGACAGGGGCCTACGAGCAGTACTTC. Based on the CDR3 plus reference TRBV5-1 and TRBJ2-7, the full variable domain is KAGVTQTPRYLIKTRGQQVTLSCSPISGHRSVSWYQQTPGQGLQFLFEYFSETQRNKGNFPGRFSGRQFSNSRSEMNVSTLELGDSALYLCASSLAWTGAYEQYFGPGTRLTVT.